This TCR beta chain was recovered during a study of CD8+ T cells in alopecia areata. Across the whole study: Treated patients took oral tofacitinib at 5 to 10 mg twice daily.

Study findings and constraints: Relative to mice, TCR sharing across patients was less clear, a difference possibly HLA-related. Treatment with tofacitinib significantly lowered scalp clonality and reduced expanded CD8+ clones among the top 100.

CDR3 length: 13 residues. Germline V gene data show CDR1 as SEHNR and CDR2 as FQNEAQ (reference sequence). Trimming removed 8 bases at V and 0 bases at J, with 11 bases between. Points on this clone: Its antigen is undetermined.

Isolated RNA was reverse transcribed into cDNA used as the sequencing template. Generated by immunoSEQ multiplex PCR, the TCRdb table keeps only in-frame clones and is missing some. The top ten hold roughly 25% of the sample, which has 100,000 to 140,000 clones, 84% seen once. The treatment was: oral pan-JAK inhibitor, 5-10 mg twice daily. CD4+ and CD8+ T cells were sorted from PBMCs. This TCR was sampled from a human donor with alopecia areata. Here the sequenced sample was CD8+ T cells sorted from blood, taken at week 24, from a patient treated with tofacitinib. This rearrangement joins TRBV7-9 to TRBJ2-7; D not certain. The CDR3 DNA sequence: TGTGCCAGCGGAAAAGACGACTCCTACGAGCAGTACTTC. It translates to CASGKDDSYEQYF.